These 4 T cell receptor beta chains were all obtained from the same sample, sequenced in a study of cytomegalovirus exposure and HLA in healthy donors. Both 60 Vbeta primers and 13 Jbeta primers went into the PCR. Profiling relied on immunoSEQ multiplex PCR, and the TCRdb table lists in-frame clones only, not all of them. The profile shows around 190,000 clones, around three quarters of them singletons. Material: PBMCs. These receptors were obtained from a man between 25 and 39 years old in good health and CMV-seronegative.

The rearrangement joins TRBV27 to TRBJ1-2; D may be TRBD1 (5 bases). The CDR3 is 15 amino acids. Germline values: CDR1 MNHEY, CDR2 SMNVEV (reference sequence). Trimming took off 3 bases at V and 7 bases at J, with 18 bases between the two ends. The CDR3 loop is CASSLASGGDGGYTF. The CDR3 DNA reads TGTGCCAGCAGTTTGGCTTCGGGCGGGGACGGTGGCTACACCTTC.

The CDR3 reads CASSLSLGLARQETQYF. The CDR3 nucleotides read TGTGCCAGCAGCCTAAGTCTGGGACTAGCGAGACAAGAGACCCAGTACTTC. The rearrangement joins TRBV7-9 to TRBJ2-5, with TRBD2 matching 10 bases. J was trimmed by 2 bases and V by 5 bases; bases with no gene match: 11. From germline, CDR1 is SEHNR and CDR2 FQNEAQ (reference sequence). This CDR3 is 17 amino acids long.

The V call is TRBV10-2, the J call TRBJ2-7, with TRBD1 as a possible D gene (6 bases). The CDR3 is 15 amino acids. Trimming removed 6 bases from V and 2 bases from J, with 17 bases in between. Germline assignment: CDR1 WSHSY and CDR2 SAAADI. The DNA for the CDR3 is TGCGCCAGCAGAGGGGGAGCAGGGCCTACCTACGAGCAGTACTTC. It codes for CASRGGAGPTYEQYF.

The rearrangement uses TRBV5-6 and TRBJ1-2; no clear D. This CDR3 comprises 12 residues. Trimming removed 4 bases from V and 8 bases from J, with 12 bases in between. Germline CDR1 reads SGHDT; CDR2 reads YYEEEE. The CDR3, as DNA: TGTGCCAGCAGCCTGACAACTTGGGGCTACACCTTC. Protein product: CASSLTTWGYTF.